Below, one TCR beta chain is given with its context. This sample stems from a study of shared T cell receptors in the human thymus. This CDR3 region has 15 residues. Germline CDR1 is MGHRA and CDR2 is YSYEKL. Trimming left V 1 base short and J 0 bases short, with 10 bases between. Data came from immunoSEQ multiplex PCR; TCRdb stores just in-frame clones and leaves some out. The sample has almost 550,000 clones, around three quarters seen once. The same sample was also used in a study of human thymus T cells. This second study notes: Resections from corrective heart surgery provided thymus tissue.

Sequencing used thymocytes. The receptor was isolated from a boy under three years old with a congenital heart defect. This chain uses TRBV4-1 with TRBJ2-7; D unresolved. This chain's CDR3 is CASSQGVSLSYEQYF. The CDR3 DNA sequence: TGCGCCAGCAGCCAAGGTGTCTCCCTCTCCTACGAGCAGTACTTC.